This T cell receptor beta chain was identified in a study of blood T cell repertoires in COVID-19. Overall study context: Spain, Italy and the United States supplied samples that represented acute and convalescent COVID-19.

How the authors handled the data: Scientists estimated how many nucleated cells there were by amplifying reference gene primers. Sequencing was performed with immunoSEQ multiplex PCR; in TCRdb, only in-frame clones are kept and a portion is missing. V, J and clone size reflect that table, while D and trimming were determined from the DNA. This table has 150,000 to 200,000 clones, about four fifths appearing once. Participant-given clinical history determined each cohort assignment. V trimming: 4 bases; J trimming: 6 bases; junction bases outside the gene matches: 10. The CDR3 sequence is 16 residues long. The germline CDR1 and CDR2 sequences are LGHNA and YNFKEQ.

The origin of this receptor is a man between 60 and 75 years old who had recovered from COVID-19. Material: PBMCs or T cells enriched from blood (not recorded which). The chain couples TRBV4-2 to TRBJ1-3; TRBD1 agrees at 9 bases. The CDR3 bases are TGTGCCAGCAGCCGGAACAGGGGGCGCGGGGAAAACACCATATATTTT. This translates into CASSRNRGRGENTIYF.